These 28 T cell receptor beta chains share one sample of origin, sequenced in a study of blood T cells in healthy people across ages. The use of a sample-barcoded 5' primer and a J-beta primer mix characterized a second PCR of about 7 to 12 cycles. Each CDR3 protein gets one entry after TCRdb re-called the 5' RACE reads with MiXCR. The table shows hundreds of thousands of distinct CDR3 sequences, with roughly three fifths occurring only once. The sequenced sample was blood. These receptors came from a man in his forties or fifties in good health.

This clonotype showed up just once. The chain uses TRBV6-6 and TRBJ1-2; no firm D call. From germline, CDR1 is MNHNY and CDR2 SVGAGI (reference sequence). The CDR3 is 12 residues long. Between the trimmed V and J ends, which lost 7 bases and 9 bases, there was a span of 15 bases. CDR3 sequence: CASTGDEESYTF. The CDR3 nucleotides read TGTGCCAGCACTGGGGATGAGGAGAGCTACACCTTC.

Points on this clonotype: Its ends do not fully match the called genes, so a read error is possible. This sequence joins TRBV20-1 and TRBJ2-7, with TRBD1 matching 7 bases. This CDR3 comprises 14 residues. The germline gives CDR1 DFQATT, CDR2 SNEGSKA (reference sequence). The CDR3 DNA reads TGCAGTGCTGGAGATCGGACAGGCTCGTACGAGCAGTACTTC. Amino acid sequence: CSAGDRTGSYEQYF.

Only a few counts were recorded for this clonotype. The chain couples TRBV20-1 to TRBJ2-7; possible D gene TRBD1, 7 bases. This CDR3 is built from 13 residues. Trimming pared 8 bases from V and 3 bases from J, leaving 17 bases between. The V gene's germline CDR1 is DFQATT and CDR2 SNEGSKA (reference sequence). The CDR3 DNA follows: TGCAGTCCTTGGGGGGCAGGGGGCTACGAGCAGTACTTC. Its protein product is CSPWGAGGYEQYF.

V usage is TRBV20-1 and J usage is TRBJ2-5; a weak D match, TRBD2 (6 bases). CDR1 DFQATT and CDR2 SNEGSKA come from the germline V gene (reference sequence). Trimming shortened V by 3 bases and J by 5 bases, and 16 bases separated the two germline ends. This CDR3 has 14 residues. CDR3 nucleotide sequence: TGCAGTGCTAGTATTGGGACGGAGGGGGAGACCCAGTACTTC. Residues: CSASIGTEGETQYF.

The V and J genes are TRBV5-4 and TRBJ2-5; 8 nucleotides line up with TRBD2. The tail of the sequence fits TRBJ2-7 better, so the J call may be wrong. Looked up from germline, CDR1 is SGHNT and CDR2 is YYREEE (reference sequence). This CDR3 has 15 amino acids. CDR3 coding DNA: TGTGCCAGCAGCTTGGCCCACGGGGGGGGGCGCGAGCAGTACTTC. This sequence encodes CASSLAHGGGREQYF.

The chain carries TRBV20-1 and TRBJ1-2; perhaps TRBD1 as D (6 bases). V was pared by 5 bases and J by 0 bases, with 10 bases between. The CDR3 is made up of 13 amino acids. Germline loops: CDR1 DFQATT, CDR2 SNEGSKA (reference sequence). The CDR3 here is CSASNRANYGYTF. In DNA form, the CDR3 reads TGCAGTGCTTCCAACAGGGCTAACTATGGCTACACCTTC.

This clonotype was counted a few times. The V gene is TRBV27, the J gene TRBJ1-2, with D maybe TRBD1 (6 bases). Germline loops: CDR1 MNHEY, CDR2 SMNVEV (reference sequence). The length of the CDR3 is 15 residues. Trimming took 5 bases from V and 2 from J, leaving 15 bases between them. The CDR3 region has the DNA TGTGCCAGCAGTCCCGGACAGAGACCCAACTATGGCTACACCTTC. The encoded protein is CASSPGQRPNYGYTF.

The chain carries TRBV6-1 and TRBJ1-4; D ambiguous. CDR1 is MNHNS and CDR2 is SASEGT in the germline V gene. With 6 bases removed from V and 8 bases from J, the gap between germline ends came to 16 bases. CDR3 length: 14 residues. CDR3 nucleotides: TGTGCCAGCAGCGCCGGGCCAACTACCGAAAAACTGTTTTTT. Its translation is CASSAGPTTEKLFF.

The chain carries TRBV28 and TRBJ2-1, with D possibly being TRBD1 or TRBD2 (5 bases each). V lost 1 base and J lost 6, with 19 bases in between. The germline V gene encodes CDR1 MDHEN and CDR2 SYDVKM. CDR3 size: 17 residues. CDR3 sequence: CASSLSSWGRGGNEQFF. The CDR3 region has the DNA TGTGCCAGCAGTTTATCGTCATGGGGTCGGGGCGGCAATGAGCAGTTCTTC.

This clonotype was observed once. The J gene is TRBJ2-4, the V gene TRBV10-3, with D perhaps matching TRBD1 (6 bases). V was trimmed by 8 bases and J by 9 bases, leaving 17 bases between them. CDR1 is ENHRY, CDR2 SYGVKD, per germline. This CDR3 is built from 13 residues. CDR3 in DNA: TGTGCCATCGGGGCAGGGGCGCGAACCATTCAGTACTTC. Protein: CAIGAGARTIQYF.

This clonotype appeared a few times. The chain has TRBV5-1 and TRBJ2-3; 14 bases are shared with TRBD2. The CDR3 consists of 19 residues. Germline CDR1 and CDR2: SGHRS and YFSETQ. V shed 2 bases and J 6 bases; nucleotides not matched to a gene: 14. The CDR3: CASSFRTSGRRKESDTQYF. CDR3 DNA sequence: TGCGCCAGCAGCTTCCGGACTAGCGGGAGGAGGAAGGAATCGGATACGCAGTATTTT.

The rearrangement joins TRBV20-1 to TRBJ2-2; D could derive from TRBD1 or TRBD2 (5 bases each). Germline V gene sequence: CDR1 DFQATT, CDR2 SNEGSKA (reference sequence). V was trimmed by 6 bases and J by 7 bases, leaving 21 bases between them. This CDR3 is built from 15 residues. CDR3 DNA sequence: TGCAGTGCCCGTTCAATACTAGGGACGGGCGGGGAGCTGTTTTTT. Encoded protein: CSARSILGTGGELFF.

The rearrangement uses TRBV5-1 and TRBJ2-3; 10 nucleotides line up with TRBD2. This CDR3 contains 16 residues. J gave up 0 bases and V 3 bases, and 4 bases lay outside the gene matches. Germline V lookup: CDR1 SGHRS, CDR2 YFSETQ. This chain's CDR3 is CASSSVTSGSTDTQYF. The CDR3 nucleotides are TGCGCCAGCAGCTCGGTGACTAGCGGGAGCACAGATACGCAGTATTTT.

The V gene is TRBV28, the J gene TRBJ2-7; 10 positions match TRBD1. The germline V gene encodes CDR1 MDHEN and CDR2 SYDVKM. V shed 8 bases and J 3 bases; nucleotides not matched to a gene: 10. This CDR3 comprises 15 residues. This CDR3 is CASAKPGQGLYEQYF. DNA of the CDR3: TGTGCCAGCGCGAAACCGGGACAGGGGCTCTACGAGCAGTACTTC. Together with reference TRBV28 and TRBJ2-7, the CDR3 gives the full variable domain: DVKVTQSSRYLVKRTGEKVFLECVQDMDHENMFWYRQDPGLGLRLIYFSYDVKMKEKGDIPEGYSVSREKKERFSLILESASTNQTSMYLCASAKPGQGLYEQYFGPGTRLTVT.

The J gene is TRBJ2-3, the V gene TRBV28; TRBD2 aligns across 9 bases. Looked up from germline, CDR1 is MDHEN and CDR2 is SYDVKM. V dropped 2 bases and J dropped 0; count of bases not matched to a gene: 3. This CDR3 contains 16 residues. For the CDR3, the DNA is TGTGCCAGCAGTTTAAGACTAGCGGATAGCACAGATACGCAGTATTTT. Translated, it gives CASSLRLADSTDTQYF.

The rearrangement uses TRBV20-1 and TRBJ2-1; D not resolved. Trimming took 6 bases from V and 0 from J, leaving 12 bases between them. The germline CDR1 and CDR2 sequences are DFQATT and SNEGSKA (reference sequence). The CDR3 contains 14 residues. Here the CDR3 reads CSATPDSSYNEQFF. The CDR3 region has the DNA TGCAGTGCCACCCCGGATAGCTCCTACAATGAGCAGTTCTTC.

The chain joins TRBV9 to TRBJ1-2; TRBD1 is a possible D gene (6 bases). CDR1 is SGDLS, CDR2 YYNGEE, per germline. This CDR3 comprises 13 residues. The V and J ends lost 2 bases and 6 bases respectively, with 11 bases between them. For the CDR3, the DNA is TGTGCCAGCAGCGTGCGGGGGCTTGATGGCTACACCTTC. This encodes CASSVRGLDGYTF.

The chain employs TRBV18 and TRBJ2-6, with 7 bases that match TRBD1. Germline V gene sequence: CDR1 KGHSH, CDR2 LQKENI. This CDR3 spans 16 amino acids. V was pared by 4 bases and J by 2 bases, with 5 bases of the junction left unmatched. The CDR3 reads CASSRSQGTGANVLTF. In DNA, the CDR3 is TGTGCCAGCTCACGTTCACAGGGGACTGGGGCCAACGTCCTGACTTTC.

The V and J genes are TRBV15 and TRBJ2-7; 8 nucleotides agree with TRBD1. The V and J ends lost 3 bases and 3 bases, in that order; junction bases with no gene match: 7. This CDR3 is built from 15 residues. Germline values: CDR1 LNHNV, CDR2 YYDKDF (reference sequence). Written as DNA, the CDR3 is TGTGCCACCAGCAGGGGAGACAGGGGATTCTACGAGCAGTACTTC. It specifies CATSRGDRGFYEQYF.

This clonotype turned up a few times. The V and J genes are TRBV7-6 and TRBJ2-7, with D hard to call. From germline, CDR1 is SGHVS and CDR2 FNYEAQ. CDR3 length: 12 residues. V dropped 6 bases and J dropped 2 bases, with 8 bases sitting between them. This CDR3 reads CASRGLAYEQYF. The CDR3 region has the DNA TGTGCCAGCAGGGGCCTCGCCTACGAGCAGTACTTC.

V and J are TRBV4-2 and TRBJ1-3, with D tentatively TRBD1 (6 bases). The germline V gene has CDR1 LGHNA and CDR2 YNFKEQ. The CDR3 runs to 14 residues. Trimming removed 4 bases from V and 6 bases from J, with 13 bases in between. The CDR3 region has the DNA TGTGCCAGCAGCCGAGACTACAGGGAAAACACCATATATTTT. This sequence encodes CASSRDYRENTIYF.

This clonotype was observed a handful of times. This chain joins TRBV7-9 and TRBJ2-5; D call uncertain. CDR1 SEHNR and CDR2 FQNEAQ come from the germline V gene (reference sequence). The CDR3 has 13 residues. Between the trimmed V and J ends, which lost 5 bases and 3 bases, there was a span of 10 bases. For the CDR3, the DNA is TGTGCCAGCAGCGTGGCTCTCAAAGAGACCCAGTACTTC. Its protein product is CASSVALKETQYF. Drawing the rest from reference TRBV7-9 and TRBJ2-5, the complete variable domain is DTGVSQNPRHKITKRGQNVTFRCDPISEHNRLYWYRQTLGQGPEFLTYFQNEAQLEKSRLLSDRFSAERPKGSFSTLEIQRTEQGDSAMYLCASSVALKETQYFGPGTRLLVL.

The DNA of the CDR3 is TGTGCCAGCAGCGAAGGGACAGCCTTCCAAGAGACCCAGTACTTC. Protein: CASSEGTAFQETQYF. V is TRBV9 and J is TRBJ2-5; the match to TRBD1 covers 7 bases. Trimming removed 3 bases from V and 1 base from J; junction bases left unmatched: 6. The CDR3 extends over 15 amino acids. The germline gives CDR1 SGDLS, CDR2 YYNGEE.

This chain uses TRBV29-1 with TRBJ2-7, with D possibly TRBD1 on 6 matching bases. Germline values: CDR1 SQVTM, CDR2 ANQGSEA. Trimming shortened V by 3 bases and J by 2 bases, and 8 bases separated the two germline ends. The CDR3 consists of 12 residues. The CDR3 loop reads CSVEGATYEQYF. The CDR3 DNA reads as TGCAGCGTTGAGGGGGCCACCTACGAGCAGTACTTC.

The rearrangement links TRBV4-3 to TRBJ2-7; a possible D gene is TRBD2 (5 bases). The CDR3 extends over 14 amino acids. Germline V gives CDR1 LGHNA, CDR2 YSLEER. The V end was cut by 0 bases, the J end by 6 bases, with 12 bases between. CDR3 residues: CASSQDPGSREQYF. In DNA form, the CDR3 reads TGCGCCAGCAGCCAAGATCCGGGGAGTCGCGAGCAGTACTTC.

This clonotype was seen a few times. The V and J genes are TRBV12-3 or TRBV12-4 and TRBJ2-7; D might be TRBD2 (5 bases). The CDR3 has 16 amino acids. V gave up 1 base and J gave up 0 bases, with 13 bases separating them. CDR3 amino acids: CASSLGLGSSSYEQYF. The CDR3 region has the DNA TGTGCCAGCAGTTTAGGTTTGGGGAGTAGCTCCTACGAGCAGTACTTC.

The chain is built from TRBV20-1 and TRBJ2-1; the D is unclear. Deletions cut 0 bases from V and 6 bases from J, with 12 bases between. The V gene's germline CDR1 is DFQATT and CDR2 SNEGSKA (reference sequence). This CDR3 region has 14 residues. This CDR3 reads CSARELVTSNEQFF. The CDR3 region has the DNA TGCAGTGCTAGAGAGTTGGTGACGAGCAATGAGCAGTTCTTC.

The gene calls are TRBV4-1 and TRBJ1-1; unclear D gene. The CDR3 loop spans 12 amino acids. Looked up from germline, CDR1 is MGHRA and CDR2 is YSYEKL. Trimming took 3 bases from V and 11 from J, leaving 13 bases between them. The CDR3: CASSQGRREAFF. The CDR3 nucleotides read TGCGCCAGCAGCCAGGGCAGGCGGGAGGCTTTCTTT.